Included here is one T cell receptor beta chain sequence, with context. This table comes from immunoSEQ multiplex PCR, and its TCRdb copy is limited to in-frame clones, with some not included. The sample consists of 55,000 to 90,000 clones, about four fifths of them appearing once. The sample originates from a study of OX40 agonist ivuxolimab in advanced cancers. Looked up from germline, CDR1 is SGHRS and CDR2 is YFSETQ. The CDR3 has 16 residues. V was pared by 2 bases and J by 1 base, with 15 bases between. This receptor was taken from an adult with an advanced solid tumor such as melanoma, head and neck, liver or kidney cancer. The material was CD4+ or CD8+ T cells sorted from blood, obtained in a trial of the OX40 agonist ivuxolimab. The V call is TRBV5-1, the J call TRBJ1-1, with D perhaps matching TRBD1 (6 bases). The CDR3 loop reads CASSFQWQGRNTEAFF. CDR3 nucleotides: TGCGCCAGCAGCTTTCAATGGCAGGGGCGGAACACTGAAGCTTTCTTT.